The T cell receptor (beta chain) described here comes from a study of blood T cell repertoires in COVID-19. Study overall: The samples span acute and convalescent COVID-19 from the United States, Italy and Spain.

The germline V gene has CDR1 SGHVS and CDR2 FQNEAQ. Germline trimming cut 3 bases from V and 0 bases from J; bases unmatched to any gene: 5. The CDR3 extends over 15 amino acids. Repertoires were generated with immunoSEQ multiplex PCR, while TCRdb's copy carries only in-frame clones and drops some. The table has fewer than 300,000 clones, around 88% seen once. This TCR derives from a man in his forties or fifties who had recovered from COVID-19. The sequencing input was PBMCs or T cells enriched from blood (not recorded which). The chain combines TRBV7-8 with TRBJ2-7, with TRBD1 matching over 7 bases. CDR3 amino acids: CASSFNRDSSYEQYF. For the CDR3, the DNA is TGTGCCAGCAGCTTTAACAGGGACAGCTCCTACGAGCAGTACTTC.